This T cell receptor (beta chain) was profiled in a study of T cells after yellow fever vaccination (dated by TCRdb to the late 2010s). Study-wide context: The SMART-Seq v4 Ultra Low Input RNA kit was used to prepare libraries from fractions with low cell numbers. Bulk TCR alpha and beta repertoires were sequenced longitudinally to track T-cell clones before and after primary and booster YFV17D yellow fever vaccination. Two healthy male donors, one aged 18 to 29 and one aged 30 to 40 years, were included in the cohort. Blood was drawn at multiple timepoints before and after primary and secondary immunization, with bulk PBMC replicates and cell subsets isolated. On the study overall, not on this receptor specifically: Compared with the primary T-cell response, the secondary T-cell response was faster but weaker, reaching its peak on day 5 rather than on day 15. FACS-sorted repertoires could contain abundant contaminating clonotypes from the bulk population, so computational filtering was required. The study included only two donors, which limits how far the findings can be generalized. A small share of clonotypes was detected in both CD4 and CD8 compartments, with the overlap likely arising from convergent recombination. After the booster, most of the clones that had expanded following primary vaccination were detected again (roughly 97% of CD4 and around 90% of CD8), which suggests that memory was broadly maintained.

This specimen's treatment or condition label, interpreted: live attenuated yellow fever vaccine strain. PBMCs were isolated from peripheral blood using a standard Ficoll-Paque protocol. Dynabeads CD4 and CD8 positive selection kits were used to isolate the CD4 and CD8 T-cell fractions. TriZol was used to extract RNA from bulk PBMCs, from CD4 and CD8 fractions, and from dextramer-positive and dextramer-negative fractions. These reads were obtained on an Illumina NovaSeq 6000. TCR cDNA was made using 5'RACE template switching, a step that added a universal primer site and unique molecular identifiers. Priming for cDNA synthesis came from both the TCR alpha and TCR beta constant segments. Library amplification involved two PCR steps, and the second step added sample barcodes and sequencing adapters. Sequencing of libraries was performed on Illumina HiSeq 2500 (2x100 bp) or NovaSeq (2x150 bp). Processing in the source paper ran as follows. MIGEC handled demultiplexing of reads and collapsing into UMI consensus sequences, while MiXCR performed V(D)J alignment. Clonotypes responding to the vaccine were identified with edgeR on replicate PBMC samples, with the criteria of FDR below 0.01 and a log2 fold change above 5 up to day 15. CD4 or CD8 identity was assigned to each bulk clonotype according to whether the clonotype was present at higher abundance in the sequenced CD4 repertoire or the sequenced CD8 repertoire. TCRdb passed the public sequencing reads through fastp at Q25 and MiXCR, retaining productive beta sequences. All rows with the same CDR3 protein become a single entry with the most common DNA and genes. These V and J calls rely on TCRdb rather than the paper's analysis. Within this sample are 120,000 or so distinct CDR3 sequences, with approximately 14% of them counted one time only. The ten largest clones add up to approximately 39% of the sample.

From a lookup of the germline V gene, CDR1 and CDR2 are SGHRS and YFSETQ. At the junction V is shortened by 1 base and J by 7 bases, with 18 bases in between. The CDR3, from cysteine to phenylalanine, totals 16 residues. Of all the DNA, just the CDR3 is kept, 48 bases in frame from base 1. On this clonotype itself: Its cognate antigen has yet to be identified. Base qualities are not provided; no much larger clone lies one nucleotide away.

The starting material was CD8+ T cells sorted from PBMCs, obtained 5 days after the yellow fever booster vaccination. Recombination joined TRBV5-1 with TRBJ2-1; a tentative D match to TRBD2 spans 7 bases. The source is a man younger than 30 who received the YFV17D yellow fever vaccine. The CDR3 region: CASSLIGGAGGNEQFF. The nucleotides are TGCGCCAGCAGCTTGATTGGGGGGGCCGGCGGGAATGAGCAGTTCTTC.